This T cell receptor beta chain was obtained from a study of T cells after yellow fever vaccination. Points from the study as a whole: Peaking on day 5 versus 15, the secondary response was faster but weaker. The study noted that FACS-sorted repertoires could contain abundant clonotypes contaminating from the bulk population. Reappearance after the booster was seen for most primary-vaccination clones, at 95% to 96% CD4 and about 90% CD8.

The V end lost 6 bases, the J end lost 4 bases, and 19 bases lay between the germline ends. Germline V lookup: CDR1 MNHNS, CDR2 SASEGT. This CDR3 comprises 15 residues. Universal primer sites and UMIs were introduced during 5'RACE template-switching synthesis of TCR cDNA. Each CDR3 protein is one row after TCRdb ran MiXCR on the 5' RACE reads. Seen here are hundreds of thousands of distinct CDR3 sequences, around 6.5% observed once, and the top ten hold 14% to 15%. A few counts support this clonotype. The antigen remains unidentified. This chain uses TRBV6-1 with TRBJ2-7; D uncertain. Source: PBMCs, taken 5 days after the yellow fever booster vaccination. The TCR was taken from a man between 25 and 39 years old who received the YFV17D yellow fever vaccine. CDR3 DNA: TGTGCCAGCAGCCCTATCGCCGGACGTGAATACGAGCAGTACTTC. It translates to CASSPIAGREYEQYF.